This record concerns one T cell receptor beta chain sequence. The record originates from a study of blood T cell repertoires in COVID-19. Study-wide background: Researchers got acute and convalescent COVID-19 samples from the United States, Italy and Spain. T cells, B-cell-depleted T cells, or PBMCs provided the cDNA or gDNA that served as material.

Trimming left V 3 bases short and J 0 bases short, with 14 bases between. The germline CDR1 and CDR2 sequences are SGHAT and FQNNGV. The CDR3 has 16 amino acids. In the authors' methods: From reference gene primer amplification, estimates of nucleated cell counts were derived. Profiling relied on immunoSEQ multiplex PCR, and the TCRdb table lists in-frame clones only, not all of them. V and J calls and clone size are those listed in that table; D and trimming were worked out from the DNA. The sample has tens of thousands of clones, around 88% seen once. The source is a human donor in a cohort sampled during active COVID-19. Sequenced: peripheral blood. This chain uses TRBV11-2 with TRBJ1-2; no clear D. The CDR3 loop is CASSFWAAGSNYGYTF. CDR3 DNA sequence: TGTGCCAGCAGCTTTTGGGCAGCCGGATCTAACTATGGCTACACCTTC.